These 19 T cell receptor beta chains share one sample of origin, sequenced in a study of human T cells and chemical hapten exposure. TCRdb re-called the RACE reads through MiXCR, storing one row per CDR3 protein. The data contain 100,000 or so distinct CDR3 sequences, about 11% of them seen just once; the ten biggest clones take up roughly 2.2%. Documented time point: patch test 1, 2 weeks after DPC sensitization. Regarding treatment: therapeutic diphenylcyclopropenone sensitization with weekly scalp DPC. Sequenced material: whole blood, taken in connection with sensitization to the hapten diphenylcyclopropenone (DPC). Source of these receptors: a man in his forties or fifties with alopecia areata. Some clones in this sample may be carry-over from other donors' samples.

The chain has TRBV12-3 or TRBV12-4 and TRBJ1-1, with unresolved D. The CDR3 is made up of 12 amino acids. Trimming pared 2 bases from V and 5 bases from J, leaving 6 bases between. CDR3 nucleotide sequence: TGTGCCAGCAGTTTAAAAGGGACTGAAGCTTTCTTT. It yields the protein CASSLKGTEAFF.

The gene calls are TRBV19 and TRBJ1-1; D is undetermined. CDR1 is LNHDA and CDR2 is SQIVND in the germline V gene (reference sequence). CDR3 length: 13 residues. The V and J ends lost 5 bases and 6 bases respectively, with 13 bases between them. The CDR3, as DNA: TGTGCCAGTAGTTCCACGTCCAGGTCTGAAGCTTTCTTT. This codes for CASSSTSRSEAFF.

The chain is built from TRBV14 and TRBJ1-1, with D unclear. Germline loops: CDR1 SGHDN, CDR2 FVKESK. V dropped 1 base and J dropped 1 base, with 16 bases sitting between them. CDR3 size: 17 residues. The CDR3 coding sequence is TGTGCCAGCAGCCAAGTATACGAGAGACTGGGGAACACTGAAGCTTTCTTT. This encodes CASSQVYERLGNTEAFF.

The chain links TRBV6-2 or TRBV6-3 to TRBJ1-5; TRBD1 agrees at 8 bases. Germline CDR1 is MNHEY and CDR2 is SVGEGT. Trimming cost V 1 base and J 7 bases; bases outside gene matches: 6. The CDR3 is made up of 15 amino acids. CDR3: CASSYLGDRYQPQHF. The CDR3 DNA sequence: TGTGCCAGCAGTTACTTGGGGGACAGGTACCAGCCCCAGCATTTT.

This clonotype has only a few counts. The rearrangement joins TRBV29-1 to TRBJ1-3, with 8 bases identical to TRBD1. The V gene end was trimmed by 4 bases and the J gene end by 0 bases; junction bases not matched to a gene: 2. The CDR3 has 14 residues. CDR1 and CDR2 (germline): SQVTM, ANQGSEA. CDR3 in amino acids: CSVGTGGSGNTIYF. The CDR3 DNA reads TGCAGCGTTGGTACAGGGGGCTCTGGAAACACCATATATTTT.

This clonotype came up many times. The rearrangement joins TRBV6-2 or TRBV6-3 to TRBJ2-1; a weak D match, TRBD2 (6 bases). The length of the CDR3 is 12 residues. The germline V and J ends were trimmed by 9 bases and 7 bases, with 13 bases remaining between them. In germline, CDR1 is MNHEY, CDR2 SVGEGT. CDR3 protein: CASSDGRNEQFF. Here the CDR3 DNA reads TGTGCCAGTAGTGATGGGAGGAATGAGCAGTTCTTC.

This clonotype showed up many times. This sequence joins TRBV20-1 and TRBJ2-3; weak D call: TRBD2 (5 bases). V gave up 3 bases and J gave up 3 bases, with 16 bases separating them. This CDR3 is built from 15 residues. Per germline, CDR1 DFQATT and CDR2 SNEGSKA (reference sequence). The CDR3 coding sequence is TGCAGTGCTAGGACCCTCCTAGCCGGGACAGATACGCAGTATTTT. Amino acid sequence: CSARTLLAGTDTQYF.

This chain links TRBV11-2 with TRBJ2-3; 9 nucleotides line up with TRBD2. CDR1 SGHAT and CDR2 FQNNGV come from the germline V gene. This CDR3 has 17 amino acids. V shed 4 bases, J shed 4 bases, and the junction held 12 bases outside the gene matches. This CDR3 is CASSSTVAGTSPDTQYF. DNA for the CDR3: TGTGCCAGCAGCTCAACTGTCGCCGGGACTAGCCCAGATACGCAGTATTTT. Complete variable domain (other parts from reference TRBV11-2 and TRBJ2-3): EAGVAQSPRYKIIEKRQSVAFWCNPISGHATLYWYQQILGQGPKLLIQFQNNGVVDDSQLPKDRFSAERLKGVDSTLKIQPAKLEDSAVYLCASSSTVAGTSPDTQYFGPGTRLTVL.

This clonotype has only a few counts. The V call is TRBV29-1, the J call TRBJ2-3; D is unclear. CDR3 length equals 15 residues. Germline V lookup: CDR1 SQVTM, CDR2 ANQGSEA. Trimming shortened V by 5 bases and J by 1 base, and 16 bases separated the two germline ends. The CDR3 nucleotides read TGCAGCGTTCTTTTCGAGATACGTCGCACAGATACGCAGTATTTT. Encoded protein: CSVLFEIRRTDTQYF.

V usage is TRBV6-5 and J usage is TRBJ2-3; D is ambiguous. The CDR3 contains 15 residues. Germline CDR1 MNHEY, CDR2 SVGAGI. The V gene lost 3 bases and the J gene lost 4 bases, with 14 bases spanning the gap. The CDR3 protein is CASSYLGSYADTQYF. The CDR3 bases are TGTGCCAGCAGTTATTTAGGCAGTTATGCAGATACGCAGTATTTT.

This clonotype showed up just a few times. The chain has TRBV28 and TRBJ2-7; D is undetermined. This CDR3 has 13 amino acids. Looked up from germline, CDR1 is MDHEN and CDR2 is SYDVKM. V was trimmed by 3 bases and J by 1 base, leaving 7 bases between them. As DNA, the CDR3 is TGTGCCAGCAGTTTTCCAGGATCCTACGAGCAGTACTTC. Its translation is CASSFPGSYEQYF.

This chain's CDR3 is CASSYVGLNEKLFF. CDR3 nucleotides: TGTGCCAGCAGTTACGTGGGTTTAAATGAAAAACTGTTTTTT. This sequence joins TRBV6-5 and TRBJ1-4; no definite D call. Germline CDR1 reads MNHEY; CDR2 reads SVGAGI. V lost 2 bases and J 5 bases, leaving 9 bases between the germline ends. The CDR3 contains 14 residues.

This clonotype was detected many times. V usage is TRBV28 and J usage is TRBJ1-1, with D possibly TRBD1 on 6 matching bases. The CDR3 covers 14 residues. Germline lookup yields CDR1 MDHEN and CDR2 SYDVKM. V lost 4 bases to trimming and J lost 0 bases, with 9 bases between them. CDR3 sequence reads: CASSSHRVNTEAFF. CDR3 in DNA: TGTGCCAGCAGTTCGCACAGGGTGAACACTGAAGCTTTCTTT.

This chain connects TRBV5-1 to TRBJ2-3; 9 bases are shared with TRBD1. The germline CDR1 and CDR2 sequences are SGHRS and YFSETQ. CDR3 length: 15 amino acids. J gave up 4 bases and V 2 bases, and 5 bases lay outside the gene matches. The DNA for the CDR3 is TGCGCCAGCAGCTTCGACAGGGGGGTCTCAGATACGCAGTATTTT. Translating gives CASSFDRGVSDTQYF.

This clonotype was found many times. The gene calls are TRBV2 and TRBJ2-1, with D possibly TRBD2 on 6 matching bases. The germline V gene has CDR1 SNHLY and CDR2 FYNNEI. The V end lost 11 bases, the J end lost 0 bases, and 11 bases lay between the germline ends. The CDR3 contains 13 residues. The CDR3 region has the DNA TGTGCCTCAGCGGGTAGCTCCTACAATGAGCAGTTCTTC. It codes for CASAGSSYNEQFF.

This chain uses TRBV19 with TRBJ2-7; TRBD1 agrees at 8 bases. The CDR3 sequence is 15 residues long. Germline CDR1 and CDR2: LNHDA and SQIVND (reference sequence). Trimming cost V 4 bases and J 2 bases; bases outside gene matches: 7. The CDR3 nucleotides are TGTGCCAGTAGTACGACGGACAGGGTCGCCTACGAGCAGTACTTC. It yields the protein CASSTTDRVAYEQYF.

This clonotype was counted only a few times. The chain employs TRBV6-5 and TRBJ2-3; tentatively, D is TRBD1 (6 bases). V lost 4 bases and J 4 bases, leaving 15 bases between the germline ends. This CDR3 comprises 15 residues. The germline V gene has CDR1 MNHEY and CDR2 SVGAGI. The CDR3 reads CASSSEQGAPDTQYF. DNA of the CDR3: TGTGCCAGCAGTTCCGAACAGGGTGCGCCAGATACGCAGTATTTT.

This clonotype was observed a handful of times. This chain uses TRBV29-1 with TRBJ2-1; 8 bases are shared with TRBD2. The CDR3 has 15 residues. V lost 4 bases, J lost 5 bases, and 10 bases stayed unmatched. Germline V gene lookup returns CDR1 SQVTM and CDR2 ANQGSEA. CDR3 amino acids: CSVVVVAGWDNEQFF. CDR3 in DNA: TGCAGCGTTGTCGTGGTAGCGGGATGGGACAATGAGCAGTTCTTC.

This clonotype was observed a few times. The chain carries TRBV4-3 and TRBJ1-2, with D possibly TRBD1 on 6 matching bases. The germline V gene encodes CDR1 LGHNA and CDR2 YSLEER. V lost 4 bases to trimming and J lost 4 bases, with 19 bases between them. The length of the CDR3 is 16 residues. CDR3: CASSPNPGTRAYGYTF. The CDR3 bases are TGCGCCAGCAGCCCGAATCCCGGGACAAGAGCCTATGGCTACACCTTC.